The clone carrying this T cell receptor (beta chain) was seen a handful of times. Its specificity is not known. The data stem from a study of T cell repertoires in cytomegalovirus infection. Looking at the study overall: Indications came from public TCR beta signatures; they pointed to CMV infection and to a matching HLA type.

TCRdb used MiXCR to reprocess the reads, holding one entry per CDR3 protein. The sample holds 290,000 or so distinct CDR3 sequences, about 23% seen once. Study-wide findings and caveats: CMV-specific HLA-C-restricted TCR beta clonotypes dominated the ex vivo response. Identification of carriers of CMV plus the relevant HLA was achieved through cumulative public TCR beta family frequency.

This CDR3 is built from 14 residues. V dropped 4 bases and J dropped 0 bases, with 10 bases sitting between them. The germline CDR1 and CDR2 sequences are ENHRY and SYGVKD. V usage is TRBV10-3 and J usage is TRBJ2-7; D perhaps matches TRBD1 (6 bases). Sequencing input: PBMCs. The clonotype originates from a human donor in good health (CMV status not recorded). Some clones in this sample may be carry-over from other donors' samples. In DNA, the CDR3 is TGTGCCATCAGTGGAACAGGGAGCTCCTACGAGCAGTACTTC. Protein sequence: CAISGTGSSYEQYF.